A single sample is the source of the 31 T cell receptor beta chains below, sequenced in a study of yellow fever vaccine responses in identical twins (dated by TCRdb to 2017 to 2018). Libraries were made using RT-PCR. The instrument was an Illumina HiSeq 2500. TCRdb passed the public sequencing reads through fastp at Q25 and MiXCR, retaining productive beta sequences. Every CDR3 protein is listed once, alongside the most common genes and DNA of its rows. In this sample the table shows about 1,100 distinct CDR3 sequences, roughly 78% of which occur a single time. 25% to 35% of the sample is in the top ten clones. The specimen was T cells from blood (PBMCs), unsorted or a sorted subset (not recorded which), collected before or after yellow fever vaccination (not recorded which). Every receptor here comes from a female donor who received the yellow fever vaccine.

This clonotype was seen a handful of times. This sequence joins TRBV10-3 and TRBJ1-1, with D possibly matching TRBD1 (5 bases). The CDR3 is made up of 15 amino acids. V lost 0 bases to trimming and J lost 3 bases, with 11 bases between them. CDR1 ENHRY and CDR2 SYGVKD come from the germline V gene. The chain's CDR3 is CAISESTQGDTEAFF. As DNA, the CDR3 is TGTGCCATCAGTGAGTCAACGCAGGGTGACACTGAAGCTTTCTTT.

Only a few counts were recorded for this clonotype. V and J are TRBV10-1 and TRBJ1-1, with TRBD1 matching 8 bases. Germline-derived CDR1 and CDR2 are WNHNN and SYGVQD (reference sequence). CDR3 length: 15 residues. The V gene end was trimmed by 2 bases and the J gene end by 5 bases; junction bases not matched to a gene: 7. The CDR3 spells CASSEGRGLWTEAFF. In DNA, the CDR3 is TGCGCCAGCAGTGAGGGCAGGGGGCTATGGACTGAAGCTTTCTTT.

This chain uses TRBV11-1 with TRBJ1-3; D gene unclear. The CDR3 spans 16 residues. CDR1 is SGHAT, CDR2 FQDESV, per germline (reference sequence). The V end was cut by 5 bases, the J end by 2 bases, with 16 bases between. CDR3 bases: TGTGCCAGCAGCCCAGACCTGGTTATAGCTGGAAACACCATATATTTT. Residues: CASSPDLVIAGNTIYF.

The V call is TRBV7-6, the J call TRBJ2-1; D remains ambiguous. The CDR3 is made up of 12 amino acids. CDR1 and CDR2 from the germline V gene are SGHVS and FNYEAQ. Trimming took 6 bases from V and 5 from J, leaving 8 bases between them. CDR3 DNA sequence: TGTGCCAGCAGGGATGGGAACAATGAGCAGTTCTTC. Its protein is CASRDGNNEQFF.

V gene TRBV12-3 or TRBV12-4 combines with J gene TRBJ2-1; D gene uncertain. V lost 8 bases and J 10 bases, leaving 12 bases between the germline ends. This CDR3 region has 11 residues. The chain's CDR3 is CASGFFREQFF. The DNA for the CDR3 is TGTGCCAGCGGGTTTTTTCGGGAGCAGTTCTTC.

The V call is TRBV10-3, the J call TRBJ1-5; D is unresolved. CDR1 and CDR2 from the germline V gene are ENHRY and SYGVKD. Trimming took 5 bases from V and 4 from J, leaving 9 bases between them. CDR3 length equals 13 residues. CDR3 amino acids: CAISMQLNQPQHF. In DNA form, the CDR3 reads TGTGCCATCAGTATGCAGCTTAATCAGCCCCAGCATTTT.

This clonotype was seen only a few times. The V gene is TRBV5-1, the J gene TRBJ2-3; no clear D. Germline CDR1 and CDR2: SGHRS and YFSETQ. The CDR3 is 13 residues long. The V end lost 5 bases, the J end lost 2 bases, and 9 bases lay between the germline ends. The CDR3 nucleotides read TGCGCCAGCAGAATTATCCCCACAGATACGCAGTATTTT. This sequence encodes CASRIIPTDTQYF.

The sample holds a few counts of this clonotype. The DNA for the CDR3 is TGTGCCAGCAGTGAGGCAGGGGGCGATGGGGCCAACGTCCTGACTTTC. Its translation: CASSEAGGDGANVLTF. This rearrangement joins TRBV6-1 to TRBJ2-6; 8 bases are shared with TRBD1. In germline, CDR1 is MNHNS, CDR2 SASEGT. The CDR3 is 16 residues long. The V segment lost 3 bases and the J segment 3 bases; nucleotides outside the gene matches: 4.

This clonotype was observed once. V is TRBV15 and J is TRBJ2-3; TRBD2 aligns across 8 bases. This CDR3 has 16 residues. Unmatched junction bases numbered 8, after V lost 4 bases and J lost 2 bases. CDR1 and CDR2 from the germline V gene are LNHNV and YYDKDF (reference sequence). The CDR3 DNA follows: TGTGCCACCAGCATACCGGGACTAGGGTCCACAGATACGCAGTATTTT. It encodes CATSIPGLGSTDTQYF.

This clonotype was seen only a few times. V usage is TRBV10-3 and J usage is TRBJ1-1; 8 positions agree with TRBD1. Trimming at V came to 2 bases and at J to 6 bases, leaving 8 bases not matched to a gene. Looked up from germline, CDR1 is ENHRY and CDR2 is SYGVKD. This CDR3 is 15 amino acids long. CDR3 DNA sequence: TGTGCCATCAGTGAGCCGGACAGGGAGGTCTCTGAAGCTTTCTTT. Its protein product is CAISEPDREVSEAFF.

The CDR3 region has the DNA TGTGCCAGCAGTTACTCTGGGACAGTATACGAGCAGTACTTC. Its translation: CASSYSGTVYEQYF. The genes are TRBV6-5 and TRBJ2-7; 7 bases fit TRBD1. Germline CDR1 MNHEY, CDR2 SVGAGI. V was pared by 0 bases and J by 4 bases, with 3 bases of the junction left unmatched. The CDR3 length is 14 residues.

The chain has TRBV20-1 and TRBJ2-1; TRBD2 might be the D (5 bases). Per germline, CDR1 DFQATT and CDR2 SNEGSKA (reference sequence). The CDR3 totals 14 residues. Deletions cut 2 bases from V and 4 bases from J, with 12 bases between. CDR3 DNA: TGCAGTGCTAGAAAGGGCGGGCCGTACAATGAGCAGTTCTTC. It translates to CSARKGGPYNEQFF.

V gene TRBV24-1 combines with J gene TRBJ1-5; D unresolved. Germline V gene lookup returns CDR1 KGHDR and CDR2 SFDVKD. Deletions cut 3 bases from V and 3 bases from J, with 8 bases between. The CDR3 contains 14 residues. The DNA for the CDR3 is TGTGCCACCAGTGATAGGCAACTCAATCAGCCCCAGCATTTT. It yields the protein CATSDRQLNQPQHF.

This clonotype was seen once. CDR3 residues: CSANRGETQYF. The CDR3 DNA reads TGCAGTGCTAATCGCGGAGAGACCCAGTACTTC. The chain carries TRBV20-1 and TRBJ2-5; no definite D call. The CDR3 has 11 amino acids. The germline CDR1 and CDR2 sequences are DFQATT and SNEGSKA (reference sequence). V was clipped by 4 bases and J by 4 bases, with 7 bases between them.

This clonotype showed up just once. The chain has TRBV13 and TRBJ2-2; D is uncertain. Germline V gene lookup returns CDR1 PRHDT and CDR2 FYEKMQ (reference sequence). The V gene lost 7 bases and the J gene lost 1 base, with 7 bases spanning the gap. CDR3 length: 13 amino acids. The CDR3 spells CASTALNTGELFF. The CDR3 nucleotides are TGTGCCAGCACCGCGCTGAACACCGGGGAGCTGTTTTTT.

This clonotype was detected once. The V call is TRBV6-2 or TRBV6-3, the J call TRBJ1-1; possibly TRBD1 for D (5 bases). Germline V gene data show CDR1 as MNHEY and CDR2 as SVGEGT. Deletions cut 1 base from V and 2 bases from J, with 8 bases between. CDR3 length: 14 residues. The CDR3 loop is CASSYLDSNTEAFF. CDR3 sequence (DNA): TGTGCCAGCAGTTACTTAGACAGTAACACTGAAGCTTTCTTT.

This sequence joins TRBV19 and TRBJ2-1; 12 bases agree with TRBD2. With 3 bases clipped from V and 7 bases from J, the junction kept 4 bases outside the gene matches. Germline loops: CDR1 LNHDA, CDR2 SQIVND (reference sequence). CDR3 length: 15 amino acids. The CDR3 DNA reads TGTGCCAGTAGTATCCTAGCGGGGGGGTTGAATGAGCAGTTCTTC. This codes for CASSILAGGLNEQFF.

This clonotype came up a few times. CDR3 sequence: CTSTDDTPSNTEAFF. The CDR3 region has the DNA TGCACCAGCACGGACGACACTCCATCTAACACTGAAGCTTTCTTT. The V and J genes are TRBV1 and TRBJ1-1. TRBV1 is listed as a pseudogene. This CDR3 has 15 residues.

The chain links TRBV4-1 to TRBJ2-7; 10 nucleotides agree with TRBD2. The CDR3 covers 16 residues. CDR1 is MGHRA, CDR2 YSYEKL, per germline. Trimming removed 4 bases from V and 5 bases from J; junction bases left unmatched: 11. The CDR3 here is CASSPGLAGGRDEQYF. The CDR3 DNA follows: TGCGCCAGCAGCCCAGGCTTAGCGGGAGGACGGGACGAGCAGTACTTC.

This chain links TRBV12-3 or TRBV12-4 with TRBJ2-1; a weak D match, TRBD2 (6 bases). V was cut by 8 bases and J by 2 bases, with 16 bases left in between. The CDR3 extends over 15 amino acids. This chain's CDR3 is CASAGAGVTYNEQFF. The CDR3, as DNA: TGTGCCAGCGCCGGAGCGGGCGTTACCTACAATGAGCAGTTCTTC.

This chain links TRBV10-3 with TRBJ1-2, with a tentative D call TRBD1 (5 bases). The CDR3 contains 12 residues. Germline V gives CDR1 ENHRY, CDR2 SYGVKD. Trimming removed 7 bases at V and 2 bases at J, with 8 bases between. The CDR3 DNA follows: TGTGCCATCACCGCAGGGAACTATGGCTACACCTTC. Translating it yields CAITAGNYGYTF.

This clonotype was found a few times. This rearrangement joins TRBV11-2 to TRBJ1-2; TRBD1 aligns across 7 bases. The germline gives CDR1 SGHAT, CDR2 FQNNGV. The CDR3 is 14 amino acids. Trimming took 1 base from V and 8 from J; bases not matched to a gene: 7. The CDR3 DNA reads TGTGCCAGCAGCTTAGGGAACAGGGGAGAGGGCTACACCTTC. Amino acid sequence: CASSLGNRGEGYTF. Looking up the rest from reference TRBV11-2 and TRBJ1-2 gives the full variable domain: EAGVAQSPRYKIIEKRQSVAFWCNPISGHATLYWYQQILGQGPKLLIQFQNNGVVDDSQLPKDRFSAERLKGVDSTLKIQPAKLEDSAVYLCASSLGNRGEGYTFGSGTRLTVV.

J is TRBJ2-3 and V is TRBV6-2 or TRBV6-3; 9 nucleotides align to TRBD1. The V gene's germline CDR1 is MNHEY and CDR2 SVGEGT. This CDR3 contains 14 residues. The junction had 5 bases not matched to a gene; V was cut back by 6 bases and J by 4 bases. The CDR3 DNA reads as TGTGCCAGCAGCCGGGACAGGGCAGCAGATACGCAGTATTTT. Translation: CASSRDRAADTQYF.

The chain is built from TRBV30 and TRBJ2-1; TRBD1 might be the D (6 bases). Trimming took off 4 bases at V and 6 bases at J, with 10 bases between the two ends. This CDR3 is built from 12 residues. Germline V CDR1 and CDR2: GTSNPN, SVGIG (reference sequence). Written as DNA, the CDR3 is TGTGCCTGGATACAAGGGGGCAATGAGCAGTTCTTC. Its protein is CAWIQGGNEQFF.

The V call is TRBV6-1, the J call TRBJ1-5; D is unresolved. The CDR3 runs 12 residues. V was clipped by 10 bases and J by 4 bases, with 11 bases between them. Germline lookup yields CDR1 MNHNS and CDR2 SASEGT. CDR3 coding DNA: TGTGCCACCAAGACCGCAAATCAGCCCCAGCATTTT. It encodes CATKTANQPQHF.

This chain uses TRBV5-1 with TRBJ2-1; D is perhaps TRBD2 (6 bases). The germline V gene encodes CDR1 SGHRS and CDR2 YFSETQ. V was clipped by 4 bases and J by 5 bases, with 13 bases between them. The CDR3 runs to 14 residues. In DNA form, the CDR3 reads TGCGCCAGCAGCCCCGAGACTAGAAACAATGAGCAGTTCTTC. It specifies CASSPETRNNEQFF.

The chain employs TRBV11-1 and TRBJ2-2; D is uncertain. Germline loops: CDR1 SGHAT, CDR2 FQDESV (reference sequence). V lost 1 base and J 4 bases, leaving 7 bases between the germline ends. The CDR3 contains 14 residues. The CDR3 loop reads CASSLVAGTGELFF. CDR3 DNA: TGTGCCAGCAGCTTAGTGGCCGGCACCGGGGAGCTGTTTTTT. The variable domain in full, with the rest retrieved from reference TRBV11-1 and TRBJ2-2, is EAEVAQSPRYKITEKSQAVAFWCDPISGHATLYWYRQILGQGPELLVQFQDESVVDDSQLPKDRFSAERLKGVDSTLKIQPAELGDSAMYLCASSLVAGTGELFFGEGSRLTVL.

The V gene is TRBV5-1, the J gene TRBJ2-7; D ambiguous. Trimming stripped 5 bases from V and 4 bases from J, with 13 bases between. The CDR3 length is 13 residues. CDR1 SGHRS and CDR2 YFSETQ come from the germline V gene. The CDR3 sequence is CASSSDNSYEQYF. The CDR3 DNA reads as TGCGCCAGCAGTTCAGACAACTCGTACGAGCAGTACTTC.

The chain joins TRBV4-2 to TRBJ2-7, with 11 nucleotides matching TRBD2. CDR1 and CDR2 (germline): LGHNA, YNFKEQ. The length of the CDR3 is 15 residues. The J segment lost 2 bases and the V segment lost 4 bases, leaving 4 bases of the junction unmatched. The CDR3 region is CASSPTSGGAYEQYV. As DNA, the CDR3 is TGTGCCAGCAGCCCCACTAGCGGGGGTGCCTACGAGCAGTACGTC.

This clonotype occurred a few times. The chain has TRBV30 and TRBJ1-5; 9 nucleotides agree with TRBD1. V was pared by 6 bases and J by 3 bases, with 3 bases of the junction left unmatched. CDR3 size: 13 residues. The germline V gene encodes CDR1 GTSNPN and CDR2 SVGIG (reference sequence). CDR3 protein: CACRDRANQPQHF. DNA for the CDR3: TGTGCCTGCCGGGACAGGGCCAATCAGCCCCAGCATTTT.

The rearrangement links TRBV11-1 to TRBJ2-3, with 7 bases that match TRBD1. This CDR3 contains 14 residues. The V gene's germline CDR1 is SGHAT and CDR2 FQDESV (reference sequence). The V and J ends lost 6 bases and 4 bases, in that order; junction bases with no gene match: 7. The CDR3 loop reads CASRITGEPDTQYF. CDR3 sequence (DNA): TGTGCCAGCAGAATTACAGGGGAACCAGATACGCAGTATTTT.